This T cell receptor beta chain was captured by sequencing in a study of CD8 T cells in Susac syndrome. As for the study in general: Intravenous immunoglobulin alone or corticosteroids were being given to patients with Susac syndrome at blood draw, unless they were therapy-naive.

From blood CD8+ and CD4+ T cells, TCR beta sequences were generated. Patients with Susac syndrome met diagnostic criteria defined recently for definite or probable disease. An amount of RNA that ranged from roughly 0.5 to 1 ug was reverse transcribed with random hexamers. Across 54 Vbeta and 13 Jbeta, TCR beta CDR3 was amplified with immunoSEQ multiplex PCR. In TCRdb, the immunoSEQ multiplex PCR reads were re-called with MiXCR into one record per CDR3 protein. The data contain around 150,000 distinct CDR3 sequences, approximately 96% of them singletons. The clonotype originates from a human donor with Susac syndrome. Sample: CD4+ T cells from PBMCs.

The CDR3 DNA follows: TGTGCCACCCGGAGGGCTAGCGGAACAGATACGCAGTATTTT. Translating it yields CATRRASGTDTQYF. V and J are TRBV12-3 or TRBV12-4 and TRBJ2-3; TRBD2 aligns across 7 bases. The CDR3 consists of 14 residues. Losses at the gene ends were 10 bases for V and 3 bases for J; bases not matched to a gene: 10.